The clone carrying this TCR beta chain was observed at least ten times. Its antigen is undetermined. These data originate in a study of early T cells in non-severe SARS-CoV-2 infection. Study context: Bulk RNA isolated from unsorted whole blood underwent sequencing; chains were not paired.

Whole-study findings and limits: VDJdb matching favored anti-spike CD8 responses, missing private and CD4 specificities.

Attachment of unique molecular identifiers to individual cDNA molecules was performed. TCRdb reprocessed the 5' RACE reads with MiXCR, giving one entry per CDR3 protein. The data show approximately 97,000 distinct CDR3 sequences, 11% seen once. With 1 base clipped from V and 0 bases from J, the junction kept 3 bases outside the gene matches. Germline assignment: CDR1 SGHVS and CDR2 FNYEAQ. The CDR3 spans 16 residues. The chain carries TRBV7-6 and TRBJ2-1; 7 bases are a match to TRBD2. Here the sequenced sample was whole blood, taken at baseline. This sequence originates from an adult who was a healthcare worker with PCR-confirmed SARS-CoV-2 infection or an uninfected control (not recorded which). DNA of the CDR3: TGTGCCAGCAGCTTAGTGGGAGGGGTCTCCTACAATGAGCAGTTCTTC. Translation: CASSLVGGVSYNEQFF.